This entry lists 8 T cell receptor beta chains sequenced from one sample in a study of shared clonotypes between healthy human individuals. TCRdb's copy holds only in-frame clones and misses some; the assay was immunoSEQ multiplex PCR. The sample contains some 1 million clones, around 74% of which appear only once. The material sequenced was memory CD4+ T cells sorted from blood. Subset specified: CD45RA-negative fraction. These receptors originate from a man aged 18 to 30 in good health.

A remark on this clone: This sequence may be a read error, since a much larger clone differs from it by one base. V usage is TRBV11-2 and J usage is TRBJ2-7; D remains unclear. Trimming left V 5 bases short and J 3 bases short, with 5 bases between. This CDR3 contains 11 residues. Germline V gene data show CDR1 as SGHAT and CDR2 as FQNNGV. The CDR3 bases are TGTGCCAGCAGCGAGAACTACGAGCAGTACTTC. It is translated as CASSENYEQYF.

The chain combines TRBV19 with TRBJ1-6, with 8 nucleotides matching TRBD1. This CDR3 is 18 amino acids long. With V trimmed by 3 bases and J by 8 bases, 15 bases remained unmatched. The V gene's germline CDR1 is LNHDA and CDR2 SQIVND (reference sequence). The CDR3 spells CASSIPQGANTAHSPLHF. CDR3 in DNA: TGTGCCAGTAGTATCCCCCAGGGGGCGAATACCGCCCATTCACCCCTCCACTTT.

In the case of this clone: Different DNA sequences within this sample yield the same CDR3. This rearrangement joins TRBV7-2 to TRBJ2-2; 10 bases line up with TRBD2. J gave up 4 bases and V 4 bases, and 0 bases lay outside the gene matches. The length of the CDR3 is 14 residues. Germline assignment: CDR1 SGHTA and CDR2 FQGNSA. CDR3 loop: CASSWTSGTGELFF. In DNA form, the CDR3 reads TGTGCCAGCAGCTGGACTAGCGGCACCGGGGAGCTGTTTTTT.

This chain joins TRBV5-1 and TRBJ2-6; 8 bases match TRBD1. This CDR3 region has 19 residues. The V gene's germline CDR1 is SGHRS and CDR2 YFSETQ. Trimming took 4 bases from V and 0 from J; bases not matched to a gene: 12. The CDR3 is CASSPEHRDRNSGANVLTF. The CDR3 coding sequence is TGCGCCAGCAGCCCTGAACACCGGGACAGGAACTCTGGGGCCAACGTCCTGACTTTC.

V gene TRBV5-1 combines with J gene TRBJ2-5; 8 bases are shared with TRBD2. The V gene end was trimmed by 0 bases and the J gene end by 4 bases; junction bases not matched to a gene: 8. There are 16 residues in the CDR3. Germline CDR1 reads SGHRS; CDR2 reads YFSETQ. CDR3 in amino acids: CASSLALTSDPETQYF. CDR3 bases: TGCGCCAGCAGCTTGGCCCTGACTAGCGACCCAGAGACCCAGTACTTC.

This clone was seen only a few times. The J gene is TRBJ2-5, the V gene TRBV5-1; 8 bases line up with TRBD1. This CDR3 is built from 14 residues. The germline CDR1 and CDR2 sequences are SGHRS and YFSETQ. The J segment lost 3 bases and the V segment lost 1 base, leaving 2 bases of the junction unmatched. The CDR3 nucleotides are TGCGCCAGCAGCTTGCAGGGGGCGGAAGAGACCCAGTACTTC. It encodes CASSLQGAEETQYF.

V gene TRBV19 combines with J gene TRBJ2-2; TRBD1 matches 7 bases. The length of the CDR3 is 13 residues. CDR1 is LNHDA, CDR2 SQIVND, per germline (reference sequence). V lost 6 bases, J lost 6 bases, and 4 bases stayed unmatched. DNA of the CDR3: TGTGCCAGTAGCTTACAGGGGTCCGGGGAGCTGTTTTTT. Translating it yields CASSLQGSGELFF.

This chain connects TRBV5-4 to TRBJ2-5, with D maybe TRBD2 (6 bases). CDR1 SGHNT and CDR2 YYREEE come from the germline V gene (reference sequence). Trimming cost V 3 bases and J 2 bases, with 17 bases left between them. This CDR3 contains 16 residues. The CDR3 DNA reads as TGTGCCAGCAGCTCTCCTGTGGCGGGACTTCAAGAGACCCAGTACTTC. It is translated as CASSSPVAGLQETQYF. Drawing the rest from reference TRBV5-4 and TRBJ2-5, the complete variable domain is ETGVTQSPTHLIKTRGQQVTLRCSSQSGHNTVSWYQQALGQGPQFIFQYYREEENGRGNFPPRFSGLQFPNYSSELNVNALELDDSALYLCASSSPVAGLQETQYFGPGTRLLVL.